This entry describes one T cell receptor (beta chain). This sample was taken from a study of control samples from healthy donors and cancer patients. The table came from immunoSEQ multiplex PCR; TCRdb's copy has only in-frame clones and leaves some out. The sample has 120,000 or so clones, about 86% seen once. The CDR3 sequence is 13 residues long. Germline lookup yields CDR1 SGHTA and CDR2 FQGNSA. V was trimmed by 1 base and J by 10 bases, leaving 10 bases between them. Sequencing used blood. This chain joins TRBV7-2 and TRBJ1-4; D is possibly TRBD1 (6 bases). The sequence derives from a man aged 25 to 40 in good health. Here the CDR3 DNA reads TGTGCCAGCAGCTTAGACAGGGTAGGAAAACTGTTTTTT. This sequence encodes CASSLDRVGKLFF.